Listed below are T cell receptor beta chains from one sample, sequenced in a study of blood T cell repertoires in COVID-19. Clones were sequenced by immunoSEQ multiplex PCR, and TCRdb holds only the in-frame ones, with some missing. Here the sample spans tens of thousands of clones, approximately 92% being singletons. Sequencing was carried out using peripheral blood. These receptors all come from a woman between 55 and 75 years old with COVID-19, enrolled during active disease. Each CDR3 is given with its conserved first and last residue. Each record gives: J gene, V gene, D gene, clone size, CDR3 protein, CDR3 DNA. The D gene is left open where the match is weak. Size tells how often a clone was seen (once, few, many) or the class of an expanded clone, and some rows leave it out.

TRBJ1-5,TRBV24-1,TRBD1,-,CATSDSDRVNQPQHF,TGTGCCACCAGTGACTCGGACAGGGTGAATCAGCCCCAGCATTTT
TRBJ2-1,TRBV7-3,TRBD2,-,CASSTPLAGKGSNEQFF,TGTGCCAGCAGCACTCCATTAGCGGGGAAAGGATCTAATGAGCAGTTCTTC
TRBJ1-2,TRBV10-3,TRBD1,-,CAISESWDRVDGYTF,TGTGCCATCAGTGAGTCGTGGGACAGGGTCGATGGCTACACCTTC
TRBJ2-7,TRBV19,-,few,CASSLDTSYEQYF,TGTGCCAGTAGTCTGGACACATCCTACGAGCAGTACTTC
TRBJ1-1,TRBV11-2,-,-,CASSLVGGPQGILNTEAFF,TGTGCCAGCAGCTTAGTTGGTGGTCCGCAGGGGATATTGAACACTGAAGCTTTCTTT
TRBJ1-4,TRBV27,-,-,CASSLYSYGDRGEKLFF,TGTGCCAGCAGTTTATATTCGTATGGGGATCGAGGGGAAAAACTGTTTTTT
TRBJ1-1,TRBV18,-,-,CASSLEMNTEAFF,TGTGCCAGCTCACTAGAGATGAACACTGAAGCTTTCTTT
TRBJ1-1,TRBV24-1,TRBD1,-,CATSDPGQGDTEAFF,TGTGCCACCAGTGACCCGGGACAGGGGGACACTGAAGCTTTCTTT
TRBJ2-5,TRBV28,-,once,CASKGEPQETQYF,TGTGCCAGCAAGGGGGAGCCCCAAGAGACCCAGTACTTC
TRBJ1-4,TRBV27,-,-,CASSFRRGSEKLFF,TGTGCCAGCAGTTTTAGGCGAGGCTCTGAAAAACTGTTTTTT
TRBJ2-7,TRBV10-2,TRBD2,once,CASSPSGGSSYEQYF,TGCGCCAGCAGTCCGAGCGGGGGAAGCTCCTACGAGCAGTACTTC
TRBJ1-3,TRBV18,TRBD1,few,CASSVQGVSGNTIYF,TGTGCCAGCTCCGTACAGGGGGTATCTGGAAACACCATATATTTT
TRBJ2-3,TRBV2,TRBD1,once,CASSGRDRGLTDTQYF,TGTGCCAGCAGCGGACGGGACAGGGGTCTCACAGATACGCAGTATTTT
TRBJ1-6,TRBV6-6,-,-,CAIGGSNSPLHF,TGTGCCATTGGGGGCTCTAATTCACCCCTCCACTTT
TRBJ2-7,TRBV11-3,-,-,CASSLEWGPLRYEQYF,TGTGCCAGCAGCTTAGAATGGGGGCCCCTGCGCTACGAGCAGTACTTC
TRBJ2-2,TRBV7-9,TRBD2,-,CASSLGSSGRVNTGELFF,TGTGCCAGCAGCTTAGGGTCCAGCGGGAGGGTCAACACCGGGGAGCTGTTTTTT
TRBJ1-1,TRBV7-2,-,-,CAREQGGGTEAFF,TGTGCCAGAGAACAGGGCGGGGGAACTGAAGCTTTCTTT
TRBJ2-7,TRBV10-1,TRBD2,-,CASSYRTSSYEQYF,TGCGCCAGCAGTTACCGGACTAGCTCCTACGAGCAGTACTTC
TRBJ1-6,TRBV6-5,-,-,CASSYSQGMGSPLHF,TGTGCCAGCAGTTACAGTCAGGGGATGGGCTCACCCCTCCACTTT
TRBJ2-3,TRBV3-1/TRBV3-2,-,-,CASSQARTSTDTQYF,TGTGCCAGCAGCCAAGCGCGGACTAGCACAGATACGCAGTATTTT
TRBJ1-3,TRBV7-9,-,-,CASSPVGSGNTIYF,TGTGCCAGCAGCCCGGTTGGCTCTGGAAACACCATATATTTT
TRBJ2-1,TRBV28,-,-,CASKLALNEQFF,TGTGCCAGCAAACTAGCCCTCAATGAGCAGTTCTTC
TRBJ1-2,TRBV6-5,-,-,CASPGTNYGYTF,TGTGCCAGCCCCGGGACAAACTATGGCTACACCTTC
TRBJ2-7,TRBV4-3,-,-,CASSQDRSGTYPYEQYF,TGCGCCAGCAGCCAAGATCGTTCCGGGACATATCCCTACGAGCAGTACTTC
TRBJ1-3,TRBV30,TRBD1,few,CAWSRQGQGNTIYF,TGTGCCTGGAGTCGACAGGGGCAGGGAAACACCATATATTTT
TRBJ1-5,TRBV4-3,-,-,CASSQEAAGVNQPQHF,TGCGCCAGCAGCCAAGAGGCAGCAGGGGTCAATCAGCCCCAGCATTTT
TRBJ1-5,TRBV19,-,-,CASSIGFRGGQPQHF,TGTGCCAGTAGTATAGGCTTCAGGGGCGGGCAGCCCCAGCATTTT
TRBJ1-3,TRBV5-1,-,-,CASSPRDTLSGNTIYF,TGCGCCAGCAGCCCTCGGGACACGTTATCTGGAAACACCATATATTTT
TRBJ2-7,TRBV7-9,TRBD2,few,CASSSPSGARVGQYF,TGTGCCAGCAGCTCCCCTAGCGGGGCCCGGGTTGGGCAGTACTTC
TRBJ1-5,TRBV7-9,TRBD1,-,CASSLGTGGNQPQHF,TGTGCCAGCAGCCTTGGGACAGGGGGCAATCAGCCCCAGCATTTT
TRBJ2-3,TRBV24-1,TRBD2,-,CATSGRLAGGDTDTQYF,TGTGCCACCAGTGGTAGACTAGCGGGAGGGGACACAGATACGCAGTATTTT
TRBJ1-2,TRBV19,-,-,CASSVTRVGNYGYTF,TGTGCCAGTAGTGTCACCAGGGTGGGCAACTATGGCTACACCTTC
TRBJ2-5,TRBV30,-,once,CAWGTLAETQYF,TGTGCCTGGGGGACTTTAGCAGAGACCCAGTACTTC
TRBJ2-7,TRBV14,TRBD1,-,CASRETGVGYEQYF,TGTGCCAGCAGGGAAACAGGGGTCGGCTACGAGCAGTACTTC
TRBJ2-1,TRBV6-2/TRBV6-3,TRBD2,-,CASSPGSDSGTSYNEQFF,TGTGCCAGCAGTCCGGGTAGTGATAGCGGGACGTCCTACAATGAGCAGTTCTTC
TRBJ2-7,TRBV30,TRBD2,-,CAYSGSSYEQYF,TGTGCCTATAGCGGGAGCTCCTACGAGCAGTACTTC
TRBJ2-1,TRBV6-1,TRBD2,-,CASSEGLAGLSYNEQFF,TGTGCCAGCAGTGAAGGACTAGCGGGGCTATCCTACAATGAGCAGTTCTTC
TRBJ1-4,TRBV3-1/TRBV3-2,TRBD1,-,CASSQPKQGANEKLFF,TGTGCCAGCAGCCAACCTAAACAGGGGGCTAATGAAAAACTGTTTTTT
TRBJ2-6,TRBV28,-,-,CASSLIGQFSGANVLTF,TGTGCCAGCAGTCTAATCGGACAGTTCTCTGGGGCCAACGTCCTGACTTTC
TRBJ2-7,TRBV30,-,once,CAWSPDFYEQYF,TGTGCCTGGAGCCCAGACTTCTACGAGCAGTACTTC